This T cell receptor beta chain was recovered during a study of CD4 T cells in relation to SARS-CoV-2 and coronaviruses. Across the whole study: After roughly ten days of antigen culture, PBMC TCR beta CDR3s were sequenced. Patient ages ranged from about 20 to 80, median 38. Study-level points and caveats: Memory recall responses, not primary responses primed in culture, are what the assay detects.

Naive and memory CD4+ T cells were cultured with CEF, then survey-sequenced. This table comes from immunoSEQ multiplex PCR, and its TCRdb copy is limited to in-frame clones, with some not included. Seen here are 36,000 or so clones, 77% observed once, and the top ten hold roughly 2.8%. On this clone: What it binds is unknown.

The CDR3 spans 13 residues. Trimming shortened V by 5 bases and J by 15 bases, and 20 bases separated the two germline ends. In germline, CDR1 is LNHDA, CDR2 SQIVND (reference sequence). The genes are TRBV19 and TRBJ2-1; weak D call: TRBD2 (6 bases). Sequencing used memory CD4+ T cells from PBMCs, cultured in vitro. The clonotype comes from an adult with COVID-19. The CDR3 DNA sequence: TGTGCCAGTAGTCCGACGGGAGAATTTATCGCGTTCTTC. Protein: CASSPTGEFIAFF.